Each of the 31 T cell receptor beta chains below was sequenced from the same sample in a study of tumor-infiltrating lymphocytes in primary liver carcinoma. From 500 ng of total RNA, TCR beta-specific cDNA was reverse-transcribed using a constant-region primer. Construction of TCR beta libraries relied on three successive nested multiplex PCR rounds employing slightly modified ARM-PCR. Forward primers for TRBV1-TRBV30 and a C-beta reverse primer served the first two PCR rounds, at about 9 cycles each. TCRdb recomputed calls from the multiplex PCR reads with MiXCR, one row per CDR3 protein. The data contain 50,000 to 70,000 distinct CDR3 sequences, roughly 70% of them singletons. Unsorted bulk tissue of roughly 18-32 mg yielded co-extracted RNA and DNA. Input material: liver tumor tissue from sampling region 2. Described subset: tumor region T2, inferior pole. Receptors originate from a man in his forties or fifties with primary liver carcinoma and hepatitis B virus infection.

With regard to this clonotype: Germline and junction disagree at one end, which may indicate a read error. V usage is TRBV5-5 and J usage is TRBJ2-5; D may be TRBD2 (5 bases). The CDR3 is made up of 15 amino acids. Germline-derived CDR1 and CDR2 are SGHKS and YYEKEE (reference sequence). CDR3 nucleotides: TGTGCTAGCAGCTTGATTCCGAGGGCCCAGAAGACCCAGTACTTC. Its translation: CASSLIPRAQKTQYF.

In the case of this clonotype: One junction end disagrees with the germline gene, perhaps due to a read error. V usage is TRBV14 and J usage is TRBJ2-6; unclear D gene. From germline, CDR1 is SGHDN and CDR2 FVKESK. The CDR3 covers 14 residues. CDR3 in DNA: TGTGCCAGCAGTCAAGTAGGTGGGGTCAACGTCCTGACTTTC. Translating it yields CASSQVGGVNVLTF.

The J gene is TRBJ2-7, the V gene TRBV11-2; 8 nucleotides line up with TRBD1. Looked up from germline, CDR1 is SGHAT and CDR2 is FQNNGV. This CDR3 region has 15 residues. Losses at the gene ends were 2 bases for V and 5 bases for J; bases not matched to a gene: 8. In nucleotides, the CDR3 is TGTGCCAGCAGCTTACGATTGACAGGGGTAAACGAGCAGTACTTC. It codes for CASSLRLTGVNEQYF.

With regard to this clonotype: The CDR3 carries no conserved terminal phenylalanine or tryptophan, so it likely arises from a read error. This rearrangement joins TRBV11-2 to TRBJ2-5, with D hard to call. The end of the DNA is better explained by TRBJ2-1, so the J call may be wrong. This CDR3 comprises 13 residues. Looked up from germline, CDR1 is SGHAT and CDR2 is FQNNGV. The CDR3 spells CASSLVLEETQFV. The DNA for the CDR3 is TGTGCCAGCAGCTTAGTTCTGGAAGAAACCCAGTTCGTC.

Note on this clonotype: The junction differs from germline at one of its ends, possibly a read error. The chain carries TRBV11-2 and TRBJ2-1; no firm D call. Per the germline V gene, CDR1 is SGHAT and CDR2 is FQNNGV. The CDR3 extends over 14 amino acids. CDR3 nucleotide sequence: TGTGCCTGCAGCTTATACCGGCTAGTTAGTGATCAGTCCTTC. Its protein is CACSLYRLVSDQSF. Filled out from reference TRBV11-2 and TRBJ2-1, the complete variable domain reads EAGVAQSPRYKIIEKRQSVAFWCNPISGHATLYWYQQILGQGPKLLIQFQNNGVVDDSQLPKDRFSAERLKGVDSTLKIQPAKLEDSAVYLCACSLYRLVSDQSFGPGTRLTVL.

Notes on this clonotype: With a much larger clone just one base away, this may be a read error. The J gene is TRBJ2-1, the V gene TRBV11-3, with 12 bases lining up with TRBD2. Germline V gives CDR1 SGHNT, CDR2 YENEEA. CDR3 length: 16 amino acids. This CDR3 reads CASSTGTSGLYNEQLF. The CDR3, as DNA: TGTGCCAGCAGCACCGGGACTAGCGGGCTATACAATGAGCAGCTCTTC.

As concerns this clonotype: One end of the junction is discordant with germline, which a read error may explain. J is TRBJ2-7 and V is TRBV12-3 or TRBV12-4; D unclear. This CDR3 has 15 amino acids. The CDR3 reads CAGSLLIGLKNEQYF. The CDR3 coding sequence is TGTGCCGGCAGCTTATTGATAGGGCTAAAGAACGAGCAGTACTTC.

This clonotype turned up a few times. A much larger clone lies a single base off, so this may be a read error. The rearrangement uses TRBV29-1 and TRBJ2-5; no clear D gene. The length of the CDR3 is 14 residues. Trimming left V 2 bases short and J 1 base short, with 11 bases between. The V gene's germline CDR1 is SQVTM and CDR2 ANQGSEA. CDR3 sequence (DNA): TGCAGCGTTGAATTCCCAGTCGCCCAAGAGACCCAGTACTTC. Translation: CSVEFPVAQETQYF.

V gene TRBV11-2 combines with J gene TRBJ2-1; D is undetermined. This CDR3 region has 13 residues. V lost 9 bases to trimming and J lost 8 bases, with 17 bases between them. Germline V lookup: CDR1 SGHAT, CDR2 FQNNGV. CDR3 residues: CARSLDRWYEQFF. CDR3 coding DNA: TGTGCCAGGAGTTTAGACCGGTGGTATGAGCAGTTCTTC.

Comments on this clonotype: Possible read error: a much larger clone is one base away. The CDR3 loop reads CAWSRGGGWPQHF. CDR3 bases: TGTGCCTGGAGCAGAGGCGGGGGATGGCCCCAGCATTTT. This rearrangement joins TRBV30 to TRBJ1-5, with D possibly matching TRBD1 (5 bases). Germline-derived CDR1 and CDR2 are GTSNPN and SVGIG (reference sequence). The CDR3 covers 13 residues. The V end lost 3 bases, the J end lost 9 bases, and 15 bases lay between the germline ends.

This clonotype was observed a few times. This sequence joins TRBV5-4 and TRBJ2-3, with a weak D call TRBD2 (6 bases). The CDR3 loop spans 15 amino acids. V was shortened by 4 bases and J by 0 bases, with 12 bases between the two germline ends. Germline CDR1 and CDR2: SGHNT and YYREEE (reference sequence). The CDR3 here is CASSLGGDSTDTQYF. CDR3 sequence (DNA): TGTGCCAGCAGCCTCGGCGGGGACAGCACAGATACGCAGTATTTT.

The gene calls are TRBV11-2 and TRBJ1-1, with D uncertain. The CDR3 consists of 12 residues. Germline loops: CDR1 SGHAT, CDR2 FQNNGV. Written as DNA, the CDR3 is TGTATCAGCAGCCGTCCTAGGCCCGAAGCTTTCTTT. Residues: CISSRPRPEAFF.

On this clonotype: An end of the junction differs from the germline gene, which may be a read error. The chain couples TRBV29-1 to TRBJ2-3; the D is unclear. The germline CDR1 and CDR2 sequences are SQVTM and ANQGSEA. The CDR3 runs to 10 residues. For the CDR3, the DNA is TGCAGCATCGACACAGATACGCAATATTTT. Protein sequence: CSIDTDTQYF.

Comments on this clonotype: One end of the junction fails to match germline, which may point to a read error. This chain connects TRBV11-2 to TRBJ2-7; 10 nucleotides align to TRBD1. This CDR3 is built from 17 residues. CDR1 and CDR2 from the germline V gene are SGHAT and FQNNGV. The CDR3 region is CANSLDERGQGSYEQYF. The CDR3 DNA reads TGTGCCAACAGCTTAGATGAAAGGGGACAGGGGTCCTACGAGCAGTACTTC.

A note on this clonotype: Mismatch with germline at one junction end may stem from a read error. CDR3 DNA: TGCGCCAGCAGCCAAGAACTAGCGCCATGCACAGATACGCAGTATTTT. Amino acids: CASSQELAPCTDTQYF. V is TRBV4-2 and J is TRBJ2-3; 7 bases are shared with TRBD2. The CDR3 has 16 residues. Germline CDR1 and CDR2: LGHNA and YNFKEQ.

Comment on this clonotype: A much larger clone is a single base away; this may be a read error. This chain connects TRBV11-2 to TRBJ2-1, with D unresolved. This CDR3 has 12 amino acids. Germline CDR1 reads SGHAT; CDR2 reads FQNNGV. This CDR3 is CASSYNYNDQFF. The CDR3 DNA is TGTGCCAGCAGCTATAACTACAATGATCAGTTCTTC. Complete variable domain (other parts from reference TRBV11-2 and TRBJ2-1): EAGVAQSPRYKIIEKRQSVAFWCNPISGHATLYWYQQILGQGPKLLIQFQNNGVVDDSQLPKDRFSAERLKGVDSTLKIQPAKLEDSAVYLCASSYNYNDQFFGPGTRLTVL.

To note about this clonotype: One junction end does not reproduce the germline sequence, and a read error may be involved. V is TRBV6-1 and J is TRBJ2-4; D ambiguous. Germline CDR1 and CDR2: MNHNS and SASEGT. The CDR3 runs to 16 residues. CDR3 DNA: TGCGCCAGCAGTGAAGTCGTAAAGGCGTCCAAAAACATTCAGTACTTC. It specifies CASSEVVKASKNIQYF.

This chain links TRBV4-2 with TRBJ2-1; TRBD2 matches 10 bases. This CDR3 comprises 17 residues. V shed 2 bases and J 6 bases; nucleotides not matched to a gene: 10. CDR1 LGHNA and CDR2 YNFKEQ come from the germline V gene. The CDR3 bases are TGTGCCAGCAGCCAACTGAGCGGGAGGGCTGTCTCCAATGAGCAGTTCTTC. It translates to CASSQLSGRAVSNEQFF.

This clonotype was recorded a few times. V usage is TRBV7-9 and J usage is TRBJ2-1; D possibly corresponds to TRBD2 (6 bases). Trimming left V 0 bases short and J 8 bases short, with 23 bases between. The germline CDR1 and CDR2 sequences are SEHNR and FQNEAQ (reference sequence). The CDR3 has 18 residues. The CDR3 region is CASSLAATSWPEGDEQFF. In nucleotides, the CDR3 is TGTGCCAGCAGCTTAGCGGCTACTAGCTGGCCTGAGGGCGATGAGCAGTTCTTC.

In the case of this clonotype: Given a much more abundant clone one base away, this may be a read error. The chain couples TRBV7-9 to TRBJ2-1, with unresolved D. CDR3 length equals 14 residues. CDR1 and CDR2 from the germline V gene are SEHNR and FQNEAQ (reference sequence). CDR3 DNA: TGTGCCAGCGGCTTAGAAGGATCCTGGAATGAGCAGTTCTTC. It specifies CASGLEGSWNEQFF. The full variable domain, its missing parts supplied by reference TRBV7-9 and TRBJ2-1, is DTGVSQNPRHKITKRGQNVTFRCDPISEHNRLYWYRQTLGQGPEFLTYFQNEAQLEKSRLLSDRFSAERPKGSFSTLEIQRTEQGDSAMYLCASGLEGSWNEQFFGPGTRLTVL.

The table lists this clonotype with a few counts. The chain has TRBV18 and TRBJ2-2; D may be TRBD1 (6 bases). This CDR3 has 15 amino acids. V was pared by 3 bases and J by 4 bases, with 12 bases between. The germline gives CDR1 KGHSH, CDR2 LQKENI. The CDR3 loop reads CASSPEGQLTGELFF. The DNA of the CDR3 is TGTGCCAGCTCACCCGAGGGACAACTCACCGGGGAGCTGTTTTTT.

This clonotype is a singleton in its sample. A read error is possible here, since a much larger clone lies one base away. The chain's CDR3 is CASSLSEGWQETQYF. The CDR3 DNA sequence: TGTGCCAGCAGCCTTTCGGAGGGCTGGCAAGAGACCCAGTACTTC. The chain has TRBV28 and TRBJ2-5; maybe TRBD2 (6 bases). CDR1 and CDR2 from the germline V gene are MDHEN and SYDVKM. V was pared by 6 bases and J by 2 bases, with 16 bases between. The CDR3 totals 15 residues.

This clonotype was recorded once. One end of the junction varies from germline; a read error may be responsible. The rearrangement joins TRBV6-1 to TRBJ2-7, with TRBD1 matching over 8 bases. The germline CDR1 and CDR2 sequences are MNHNS and SASEGT. There are 14 residues in the CDR3. The CDR3 bases are TGTGCCAGCTGTGAACCCGGACAGGGCTGCGAGCAGTATTTC. It is translated as CASCEPGQGCEQYF.

About this clonotype: At one end the junction does not follow the germline gene, possibly because of a read error. The genes are TRBV6-1 and TRBJ1-2, with TRBD1 identical over 7 bases. Germline V gene data show CDR1 as MNHNS and CDR2 as SASEGT. The CDR3 consists of 13 residues. The CDR3 loop is CASSTGQSYDYTF. Written as DNA, the CDR3 is TGTGCCAGCAGTACGGGACAGTCATATGACTACACCTTC.

For this clonotype: A read error may be the cause here, since a much bigger clone is one base away. CDR3 DNA sequence: TGTGCCAGCAGCCCCCTGGCAGGTCCAAACACTGAAGCTTTCTTT. Translation gives CASSPLAGPNTEAFF. This rearrangement joins TRBV7-9 to TRBJ1-1; D not resolved. The CDR3 has 15 residues. Trimming stripped 5 bases from V and 2 bases from J, with 15 bases between. CDR1 is SEHNR and CDR2 is FQNEAQ in the germline V gene (reference sequence).

To note about this clonotype: One end of the junction varies from germline; a read error may be responsible. V is TRBV11-2 and J is TRBJ2-1, with 9 bases matching TRBD2. Looked up from germline, CDR1 is SGHAT and CDR2 is FQNNGV. The CDR3 covers 15 residues. The CDR3 DNA sequence: TGTGCCAGTAGAACCGGGACTAGCAGGTACAATGAGCAGTCCTTC. It codes for CASRTGTSRYNEQSF.

Comments on this clonotype: One end of the junction varies from germline; a read error may be responsible. The V call is TRBV10-3, the J call TRBJ1-5; D unclear. The germline V gene has CDR1 ENHRY and CDR2 SYGVKD. This CDR3 spans 14 amino acids. The CDR3 reads CAISEYEGNQSQHF. DNA of the CDR3: TGTGCCATCAGTGAGTACGAGGGCAATCAGTCCCAGCATTTT.

The rearrangement joins TRBV7-9 to TRBJ1-1, with D perhaps matching TRBD1 (5 bases). The CDR3 loop spans 14 amino acids. V gave up 3 bases and J gave up 0 bases, with 8 bases separating them. The germline CDR1 and CDR2 sequences are SEHNR and FQNEAQ (reference sequence). The CDR3 spells CASSFGTVNTEAFF. The CDR3 nucleotides read TGTGCCAGCAGCTTCGGGACGGTGAACACTGAAGCTTTCTTT.

With regard to this clonotype: Compared with germline, one end of the junction differs, possibly owing to a read error. The chain uses TRBV11-2 and TRBJ1-5; D is unresolved. CDR1 is SGHAT and CDR2 is FQNNGV in the germline V gene. The CDR3 has 13 residues. The CDR3 DNA reads as TGTGCCAGTTCGAATCAGAGCATTCAGCCCCAGCACTTT. Translating it yields CASSNQSIQPQHF.

About this clonotype: A read error may produce the germline difference seen at one junction end. This chain joins TRBV5-5 and TRBJ2-2, with a possible D match to TRBD2 (5 bases). This CDR3 comprises 16 residues. Germline V CDR1 and CDR2: SGHKS, YYEKEE (reference sequence). Here the CDR3 reads CASSLAQTAYTGELVF. In DNA form, the CDR3 reads TGTGCCAGCAGCTTGGCCCAAACAGCTTACACCGGGGAGCTGGTTTTT. Full variable domain (missing parts from reference TRBV5-5 and TRBJ2-2): DAGVTQSPTHLIKTRGQQVTLRCSPISGHKSVSWYQQVLGQGPQFIFQYYEKEERGRGNFPDRFSARQFPNYSSELNVNALLLGDSALYLCASSLAQTAYTGELVFGEGSRLTVL.

With respect to this clonotype: One end of the junction fails to match germline, which may point to a read error. This chain connects TRBV4-3 to TRBJ2-6; unclear D gene. Germline values: CDR1 LGHNA, CDR2 YSLEER. The CDR3 totals 17 residues. Here the CDR3 reads CASGQDGFRSGVNVLTF. The CDR3 region has the DNA TGCGCCAGCGGCCAAGATGGGTTCCGCTCTGGGGTCAACGTCCTGACTTTC.